This TCR beta chain was sequenced in a study of blood T cell repertoires in COVID-19. Study in general: In each case, the material was cDNA or gDNA derived from T cells, B-cell-depleted T cells, or PBMCs.

Germline CDR1 reads SGHTA; CDR2 reads FQGNSA. V gave up 2 bases and J gave up 3 bases, with 13 bases separating them. CDR3 length: 15 amino acids. Per the study methods: Using reference gene primer amplification, nucleated cell counts were estimated. Measured with immunoSEQ multiplex PCR; TCRdb has only the in-frame clones, and not every one. V, J and clone size were drawn from that table, and D and trimming were deduced from the DNA. The sample shows approximately 70,000 clones, 88% of them seen only once. Sequencing was done on a sample of peripheral blood. The clonotype originates from a human donor in a cohort sampled during active COVID-19. The chain is built from TRBV7-2 and TRBJ1-2; D call uncertain. CDR3 in amino acids: CASSLRPPEDYGYTF. The DNA of the CDR3 is TGTGCCAGCAGCTTACGACCGCCGGAGGACTATGGCTACACCTTC.